This T cell receptor beta chain came from a study of blood T cells in healthy people across ages. Turning to this clonotype: Its specificity is not known. A much larger clonotype is one base distant, so this may be a read error.

A J-beta primer mix and a sample-barcoded 5' primer were used in a second PCR of about 7 to 12 cycles. With 12 random nucleotides, a template-switch adaptor tagged each individual cDNA molecule. TCRdb used MiXCR to reprocess the 5' RACE reads, holding one entry per CDR3 protein. This table has hundreds of thousands of distinct CDR3 sequences, more than 20% appearing once. Germline-derived CDR1 and CDR2 are MNHEY and SMNVEV (reference sequence). This CDR3 has 12 amino acids. Trimming shortened V by 4 bases and J by 3 bases, and 3 bases separated the two germline ends. Study-wide findings and caveats: In long-lived donors, naive CD4+ cell counts and diversity exceeded those of aged donors.

This sample also belongs to another study, concerning T cells of mothers and their children. According to that study: Every mother produced more than 8 million TCR beta CDR3 reads, whereas every child provided roughly 3 million.

The sample was blood. J is TRBJ2-2 and V is TRBV27, with no clear D. The source is a boy between 10 and 17 years old in good health. CDR3 bases: TGTGCCAGCAGTTATCACACCGGGGAGCTGTTTTTT. It encodes CASSYHTGELFF.